Each of the 32 T cell receptor beta chains below was sequenced from the same sample in a study of PD-1 blockade in classical Hodgkin lymphoma. Method: immunoSEQ multiplex PCR; TCRdb's copy keeps in-frame clones and lacks some. Among roughly 30,000 clones listed, roughly 80% were seen once. Time point meaning: cycle 4 day 1 (C4D1), after five to seven weeks of nivolumab. Relapse was seen in all patients after autologous stem cell transplantation, and brentuximab vedotin exposure was variable. The CD4+ T cells used were purified from thawed PBMCs through magnetic negative selection. Sequences were derived from CD4+ T cells from blood, sampled before the fourth cycle of nivolumab. The receptors derive from a human donor with classical Hodgkin lymphoma.

The rearrangement uses TRBV6-1 and TRBJ1-2; 7 bases line up with TRBD1. Germline CDR1 and CDR2: MNHNS and SASEGT. The CDR3 sequence is 15 residues long. Losses at the gene ends were 5 bases for V and 5 bases for J; bases not matched to a gene: 11. The CDR3 bases are TGTGCCAGCAGTTCCCCCCGACAGGGCCATTATGGCTACACCTTC. Translation gives CASSSPRQGHYGYTF.

The V and J genes are TRBV5-1 and TRBJ2-7, with D uncertain. Trimming shortened V by 0 bases and J by 7 bases, and 5 bases separated the two germline ends. CDR3 size: 11 residues. Germline loops: CDR1 SGHRS, CDR2 YFSETQ. The CDR3 protein is CASSLDEEQYF. CDR3 DNA sequence: TGCGCCAGCAGCTTGGATGAGGAGCAGTACTTC.

This clone was observed once. V is TRBV10-3 and J is TRBJ2-7; a weak D match, TRBD1 (6 bases). This CDR3 has 12 amino acids. Per germline, CDR1 ENHRY and CDR2 SYGVKD. V lost 11 bases and J lost 3, with 14 bases in between. The CDR3 DNA sequence: TGTGCCTGCGGACAGCAAAGCTACGAGCAGTACTTC. Amino acids: CACGQQSYEQYF.

This CDR3 reads CASSYSSYEQYF. Written as DNA, the CDR3 is TGTGCCAGCAGTTACTCATCCTACGAGCAGTACTTC. This chain joins TRBV28 and TRBJ2-7; unclear D gene. This CDR3 is 12 amino acids long. V was shortened by 4 bases and J by 1 base, with 5 bases between the two germline ends. The V gene's germline CDR1 is MDHEN and CDR2 SYDVKM.

J is TRBJ2-7 and V is TRBV28; D gene unclear. The CDR3 is 14 residues long. Trimming pared 7 bases from V and 3 bases from J, leaving 16 bases between. Looked up from germline, CDR1 is MDHEN and CDR2 is SYDVKM. CDR3 bases: TGTGCCAGCACCCTGGACGGCTTGGGCTACGAGCAGTACTTC. This translates into CASTLDGLGYEQYF.

The chain combines TRBV28 with TRBJ2-1; 12 nucleotides match TRBD2. Germline V CDR1 and CDR2: MDHEN, SYDVKM. The ends lost 7 bases at V and 6 bases at J; junction bases unmatched: 7. This CDR3 is built from 15 residues. CDR3 DNA sequence: TGTGCCAGCAACCCTCTAGCGGGAGGGCTCAATGAGCAGTTCTTC. As protein: CASNPLAGGLNEQFF. The variable domain in full, with the rest retrieved from reference TRBV28 and TRBJ2-1, is DVKVTQSSRYLVKRTGEKVFLECVQDMDHENMFWYRQDPGLGLRLIYFSYDVKMKEKGDIPEGYSVSREKKERFSLILESASTNQTSMYLCASNPLAGGLNEQFFGPGTRLTVL.

The rearrangement uses TRBV21-1 and TRBJ2-1; the table's D call, TRBD2, was not checked against the DNA. TRBV21-1 is reported as a pseudogene. This CDR3 comprises 16 residues. The CDR3 bases are TGTGCCAGCAGGCAAGCGCTACACCATTCCGACAATGAGCAGTTCTTC. It is translated as CASRQALHHSDNEQFF.

This clone was seen just once. The rearrangement uses TRBV11-2 and TRBJ2-3; possible D gene TRBD2, 7 bases. Germline CDR1 reads SGHAT; CDR2 reads FQNNGV. Trimming stripped 3 bases from V and 4 bases from J, with 23 bases between. This CDR3 is built from 18 residues. The CDR3 protein is CASSFLSSGGANADTQYF. The DNA of the CDR3 is TGTGCCAGCAGCTTCCTGTCTAGTGGGGGGGCGAATGCAGATACGCAGTATTTT.

V and J are TRBV14 and TRBJ2-7; tentative D call: TRBD1 (6 bases). Trimming stripped 0 bases from V and 4 bases from J, with 13 bases between. The CDR3 extends over 15 amino acids. Germline CDR1 reads SGHDN; CDR2 reads FVKESK. Here the CDR3 reads CASSQERGYLYEQYF. CDR3 nucleotides: TGTGCCAGCAGCCAAGAGAGGGGGTACTTGTACGAGCAGTACTTC.

The rearrangement uses TRBV28 and TRBJ2-3; D is possibly TRBD2 (5 bases). The CDR3 runs to 15 residues. Per germline, CDR1 MDHEN and CDR2 SYDVKM. Between the trimmed V and J ends, which lost 3 bases and 2 bases, there was a span of 12 bases. The CDR3 here is CASSFIAGYTDTQYF. The CDR3 region has the DNA TGTGCCAGCAGTTTCATCGCGGGTTACACAGATACGCAGTATTTT. The full variable domain, in which reference TRBV28 and TRBJ2-3 provide the parts outside the CDR3, is DVKVTQSSRYLVKRTGEKVFLECVQDMDHENMFWYRQDPGLGLRLIYFSYDVKMKEKGDIPEGYSVSREKKERFSLILESASTNQTSMYLCASSFIAGYTDTQYFGPGTRLTVL.

This rearrangement joins TRBV9 to TRBJ1-4, with a tentative D call TRBD1 (5 bases). Looked up from germline, CDR1 is SGDLS and CDR2 is YYNGEE. The CDR3 is made up of 16 amino acids. V shed 0 bases and J shed 3 bases, with 12 bases lying between them. CDR3 residues: CASSVEGRGANEKLFF. In DNA form, the CDR3 reads TGTGCCAGCAGCGTAGAGGGTAGGGGAGCTAATGAAAAACTGTTTTTT.

This chain joins TRBV5-1 and TRBJ1-1, with a weak D call TRBD1 (6 bases). Trimming cost V 7 bases and J 4 bases, with 17 bases left between them. Looked up from germline, CDR1 is SGHRS and CDR2 is YFSETQ. CDR3 length: 14 amino acids. CDR3 region: CASSLDPRGTEAFF. CDR3 DNA sequence: TGCGCCAGCTCGCTCGACCCCAGGGGCACTGAAGCTTTCTTT. The full variable domain, in which reference TRBV5-1 and TRBJ1-1 provide the parts outside the CDR3, is KAGVTQTPRYLIKTRGQQVTLSCSPISGHRSVSWYQQTPGQGLQFLFEYFSETQRNKGNFPGRFSGRQFSNSRSEMNVSTLELGDSALYLCASSLDPRGTEAFFGQGTRLTVV.

The V gene is TRBV5-6, the J gene TRBJ2-5; 7 nucleotides match TRBD1. The CDR3 contains 14 residues. The germline CDR1 and CDR2 sequences are SGHDT and YYEEEE. With 0 bases clipped from V and 5 bases from J, the junction kept 4 bases outside the gene matches. The DNA of the CDR3 is TGTGCCAGCAGCTTGGGACAGGGCGGGGAGACCCAGTACTTC. Its translation: CASSLGQGGETQYF.

The CDR3 sequence is CAWSGGLPGEGYTF. CDR3 bases: TGTGCCTGGAGTGGGGGACTCCCTGGTGAGGGCTACACCTTC. This chain joins TRBV30 and TRBJ1-2, with D possibly being TRBD1 (5 bases). This CDR3 has 14 amino acids. Looked up from germline, CDR1 is GTSNPN and CDR2 is SVGIG (reference sequence). Deletions cut 1 base from V and 8 bases from J, with 17 bases between.

The J gene is TRBJ2-5, the V gene TRBV7-3; unclear D gene. Trimming removed 2 bases from V and 4 bases from J, with 11 bases in between. There are 14 residues in the CDR3. CDR1 is SGHTA, CDR2 FQGTGA, per germline. The CDR3 DNA is TGTGCCAGCAGCTTAGGATCGGTCGGAGAGACCCAGTACTTC. Its translation: CASSLGSVGETQYF.

V is TRBV30 and J is TRBJ2-2; no firm D call. Per germline, CDR1 GTSNPN and CDR2 SVGIG (reference sequence). Trimming shortened V by 7 bases and J by 7 bases, and 7 bases separated the two germline ends. This CDR3 is 10 amino acids long. CDR3 in DNA: TGTGCCTTGACCGTCGGGGAGCTGTTTTTT. It translates to CALTVGELFF. Based on the CDR3 plus reference TRBV30 and TRBJ2-2, the full variable domain is SQTIHQWPATLVQPVGSPLSLECTVEGTSNPNLYWYRQAAGRGLQLLFYSVGIGQISSEVPQNLSASRPQDRQFILSSKKLLLSDSGFYLCALTVGELFFGEGSRLTVL.

The chain recombines TRBV27 with TRBJ1-5, with D perhaps TRBD1 (6 bases). Trimming took off 2 bases at V and 2 bases at J, with 16 bases between the two ends. The germline gives CDR1 MNHEY, CDR2 SMNVEV (reference sequence). The CDR3 has 17 amino acids. This CDR3 is CASSLTHRVGGNQPQHF. CDR3 in DNA: TGTGCCAGCAGTTTAACCCACAGGGTTGGAGGCAATCAGCCCCAGCATTTT.

V gene TRBV6-1 combines with J gene TRBJ1-1; the match to TRBD1 covers 9 bases. V trimming: 4 bases; J trimming: 6 bases; junction bases outside the gene matches: 6. The V gene's germline CDR1 is MNHNS and CDR2 SASEGT. The CDR3 consists of 14 residues. CDR3 DNA sequence: TGTGCCAGCAGTGCTCTCTGGACAGGGGCTGAAGCTTTCTTT. Protein product: CASSALWTGAEAFF.

V usage is TRBV7-9 and J usage is TRBJ2-7; maybe TRBD1 (5 bases). CDR1 and CDR2 (germline): SEHNR, FQNEAQ (reference sequence). The V gene lost 5 bases and the J gene lost 2 bases, with 16 bases spanning the gap. This CDR3 spans 15 amino acids. As DNA, the CDR3 is TGTGCCAGCAGCGACCAGGGTTACAGGCCCTACGAGCAGTACTTC. Amino acid sequence: CASSDQGYRPYEQYF.

The chain joins TRBV5-1 to TRBJ1-2; TRBD1 agrees at 8 bases. Germline CDR1 reads SGHRS; CDR2 reads YFSETQ. After removal of 4 bases from V and 6 bases from J, the junction contained 5 bases not matched to a gene. CDR3 size: 13 residues. The CDR3 bases are TGCGCCAGCAGCGTCGGACAGGGAAATGGCTACACCTTC. Its translation is CASSVGQGNGYTF.

The chain links TRBV19 to TRBJ1-2, with a tentative D call TRBD1 (5 bases). CDR3 length: 13 amino acids. Looked up from germline, CDR1 is LNHDA and CDR2 is SQIVND (reference sequence). Trimming pared 5 bases from V and 4 bases from J, leaving 11 bases between. CDR3 sequence reads: CASSGQGPYGYTF. As DNA, the CDR3 is TGTGCCAGTAGTGGGCAGGGACCCTATGGCTACACCTTC.

J is TRBJ2-3 and V is TRBV7-9; TRBD2 aligns across 7 bases. In germline, CDR1 is SEHNR, CDR2 FQNEAQ (reference sequence). CDR3 length: 15 residues. V lost 2 bases and J lost 0; bases outside the gene matches: 2. This CDR3 reads CASSLTRGSTDTQYF. In DNA form, the CDR3 reads TGTGCCAGCAGCTTAACGCGGGGGAGCACAGATACGCAGTATTTT.

This clone has a handful of counts. The V gene is TRBV15, the J gene TRBJ2-1; D might be TRBD2 (5 bases). This CDR3 comprises 11 residues. Trimming left V 8 bases short and J 9 bases short, with 11 bases between. CDR1 is LNHNV and CDR2 is YYDKDF in the germline V gene (reference sequence). CDR3 loop: CATPRGSEQFF. The CDR3 nucleotides are TGTGCCACCCCCCGTGGGAGTGAGCAGTTCTTC.

The chain is built from TRBV5-8 and TRBJ1-6, with no clear D. V lost 2 bases and J 10 bases, leaving 16 bases between the germline ends. CDR3 length: 15 residues. The germline V gene has CDR1 SGHTS and CDR2 YDEGEE. The CDR3: CASSFWPLSDSPLHF. The CDR3 nucleotides read TGTGCCAGCAGCTTCTGGCCCCTGTCGGACTCACCCCTCCACTTT.

V usage is TRBV29-1 and J usage is TRBJ2-7; TRBD1 matches at 8 bases. The V gene's germline CDR1 is SQVTM and CDR2 ANQGSEA. There are 13 residues in the CDR3. With V trimmed by 7 bases and J by 1 base, 6 bases remained unmatched. The CDR3 spells CSASGGRSYEQYF. CDR3 sequence (DNA): TGCAGCGCCTCAGGGGGCAGGTCCTACGAGCAGTACTTC.

V usage is TRBV7-9 and J usage is TRBJ1-1; no firm D call. Germline lookup yields CDR1 SEHNR and CDR2 FQNEAQ (reference sequence). The CDR3 totals 14 residues. Trimming pared 2 bases from V and 2 bases from J, leaving 9 bases between. The CDR3 is CASSLKGINTEAFF. In DNA form, the CDR3 reads TGTGCCAGCAGCTTAAAGGGTATTAACACTGAAGCTTTCTTT.

The CDR3 here is CASILLGPVTNEQFF. CDR3 sequence (DNA): TGTGCCAGCATACTCTTGGGGCCAGTCACCAATGAGCAGTTCTTC. V and J are TRBV5-6 and TRBJ2-1; D might be TRBD1 (5 bases). The germline V gene has CDR1 SGHDT and CDR2 YYEEEE. Trimming took 6 bases from V and 6 from J, leaving 19 bases between them. This CDR3 is built from 15 residues.

The rearrangement links TRBV10-3 to TRBJ2-7, with 10 bases aligning to TRBD1. This CDR3 region has 14 residues. Germline CDR1 is ENHRY and CDR2 is SYGVKD. Losses at the gene ends were 6 bases for V and 6 bases for J; bases not matched to a gene: 8. The CDR3 loop reads CAISLTGGVGEQYF. CDR3 DNA: TGTGCCATCAGCTTGACAGGGGGCGTAGGCGAGCAGTACTTC.

The chain has TRBV30 and TRBJ2-5, with 7 bases aligning to TRBD2. Germline V CDR1 and CDR2: GTSNPN, SVGIG (reference sequence). The CDR3 runs 14 residues. The V gene end was trimmed by 6 bases and the J gene end by 5 bases; junction bases not matched to a gene: 12. DNA for the CDR3: TGTGCCTGCCAAAGGGCCGCGGGGGAGGAGACCCAGTACTTC. Translated, it gives CACQRAAGEETQYF.

V usage is TRBV6-6 and J usage is TRBJ2-3; the D call may be TRBD1 or TRBD2 (5 bases each). The CDR3 runs to 14 residues. In germline, CDR1 is MNHNY, CDR2 SVGAGI (reference sequence). With 6 bases removed from V and 6 bases from J, the gap between germline ends came to 16 bases. The CDR3: CASRGDPSPDTQYF. In DNA, the CDR3 is TGTGCCAGCAGGGGGGACCCGTCACCGGATACGCAGTATTTT.

The V and J genes are TRBV19 and TRBJ1-4; D unclear. The V end was cut by 6 bases, the J end by 5 bases, with 13 bases between. Germline V gene lookup returns CDR1 LNHDA and CDR2 SQIVND (reference sequence). This CDR3 is built from 14 residues. CDR3 sequence: CASRFSDPNEKLFF. The CDR3 bases are TGTGCCAGTAGGTTTTCCGATCCAAATGAAAAACTGTTTTTT. The whole variable domain, remainder taken from reference TRBV19 and TRBJ1-4, is DGGITQSPKYLFRKEGQNVTLSCEQNLNHDAMYWYRQDPGQGLRLIYYSQIVNDFQKGDIAEGYSVSREKKESFPLTVTSAQKNPTAFYLCASRFSDPNEKLFFGSGTQLSVL.

The CDR3 DNA follows: TGTGCCAGTAGTCCCCGGACAGGGCAGGGCTACGAGCAGTACTTC. This gives the protein CASSPRTGQGYEQYF. V usage is TRBV19 and J usage is TRBJ2-7; TRBD1 aligns across 8 bases. The CDR3 has 15 residues. Germline V gene lookup returns CDR1 LNHDA and CDR2 SQIVND (reference sequence). The V gene end was trimmed by 5 bases and the J gene end by 3 bases; junction bases not matched to a gene: 9.